Below, 17 T cell receptor beta chains from the same sample are listed, as sequenced in a study of T cell responses to AZD1222 COVID-19 vaccine (dated by TCRdb to the early 2020s). Library preparation used the immunoSEQ multiplex PCR assay. In its TCRdb copy, this immuneACCESS table keeps in-frame sequences only and misses some clones. Where compared with another copy, unresolved V genes explain less than half of these, and the others have no known cause. The sample table records about 100,000 clones; 80% to 90% of these occur just once. Together, the top ten hold roughly a tenth of the sample. According to the study, the label for this sample's time point signals: about 28 days (+/-7) after the second vaccine dose. Sequenced here: peripheral blood, sampled 28 days after the second AZD1222 dose. These receptors were collected from an adult who received the AZD1222 COVID-19 vaccine.

The gene calls are TRBV7-2 and TRBJ2-7, with TRBD1 as a possible D gene (6 bases). The V gene's germline CDR1 is SGHTA and CDR2 FQGNSA. The CDR3 is made up of 12 amino acids. CDR3 loop: CVTRTEDYEQYF. For the CDR3, the DNA is TGTGTCACGAGGACAGAAGACTACGAGCAGTACTTC.

This clone has just one count. The rearrangement joins TRBV5-1 to TRBJ2-3; D not certain. The V and J ends lost 2 bases and 6 bases respectively, with 4 bases between them. The CDR3 is 11 amino acids. Per the germline V gene, CDR1 is SGHRS and CDR2 is YFSETQ. The CDR3 here is CASSFGDTQYF. The CDR3 nucleotides are TGCGCCAGCAGCTTTGGCGATACGCAGTATTTT.

The chain links TRBV28 to TRBJ2-6, with 7 bases lining up with TRBD1. The trim removed 6 bases at V and 0 bases at J, leaving 8 bases unmatched. CDR3 size: 17 residues. Germline V gene sequence: CDR1 MDHEN, CDR2 SYDVKM. The CDR3 spells CASRGRDRSSGANVLTF. For the CDR3, the DNA is TGTGCCAGCAGGGGTCGGGACAGAAGCTCTGGGGCCAACGTCCTGACTTTC.

The chain is built from TRBV7-9 and TRBJ2-5, with D possibly TRBD2 on 6 matching bases. V was cut by 1 base and J by 2 bases, with 14 bases left in between. This CDR3 spans 16 amino acids. CDR1 is SEHNR, CDR2 FQNEAQ, per germline (reference sequence). CDR3: CASSLVAGFGQETQYF. The CDR3 DNA reads TGTGCCAGCAGCTTAGTCGCGGGGTTCGGGCAAGAGACCCAGTACTTC.

The chain joins TRBV2 to TRBJ1-4; D is unresolved. Germline assignment: CDR1 SNHLY and CDR2 FYNNEI. The V gene lost 0 bases and the J gene lost 8 bases, with 13 bases spanning the gap. The CDR3 has 15 residues. The CDR3 protein is CASSEAMGYREKLFF. In DNA, the CDR3 is TGTGCCAGCAGTGAAGCAATGGGGTATCGAGAAAAACTGTTTTTT.

This clone was counted between two and nine times. V gene TRBV13 combines with J gene TRBJ2-7; 7 bases are shared with TRBD1. V gave up 5 bases and J gave up 7 bases; unmatched junction bases: 2. Germline V gene data show CDR1 as PRHDT and CDR2 as FYEKMQ (reference sequence). This CDR3 has 11 amino acids. Here the CDR3 reads CASSQGVEQYF. CDR3 sequence (DNA): TGTGCCAGCAGCCAGGGGGTTGAGCAGTACTTC.

This clone has only a few counts. This chain links TRBV9 with TRBJ1-1; TRBD1 might be the D (6 bases). The V end lost 3 bases, the J end lost 1 base, and 13 bases lay between the germline ends. The CDR3 has 15 amino acids. In germline, CDR1 is SGDLS, CDR2 YYNGEE. CDR3: CASSATGTGNTEAFF. The DNA for the CDR3 is TGTGCCAGCAGCGCCACAGGGACTGGGAACACTGAAGCTTTCTTT.

The rearrangement uses TRBV9 and TRBJ1-1; D remains unclear. V was clipped by 3 bases and J by 3 bases, with 12 bases between them. This CDR3 has 14 residues. Germline loops: CDR1 SGDLS, CDR2 YYNGEE. CDR3: CASSARAGDTEAFF. Here the CDR3 DNA reads TGTGCCAGCAGCGCCCGGGCCGGGGACACTGAAGCTTTCTTT.

This clone was detected a few times. The V and J genes are TRBV15 and TRBJ1-1; D may be TRBD1 (6 bases). Looked up from germline, CDR1 is LNHNV and CDR2 is YYDKDF (reference sequence). The CDR3 contains 13 residues. The V and J ends lost 5 bases and 4 bases respectively, with 11 bases between them. CDR3 sequence: CATSRRRGTEAFF. The CDR3 DNA sequence: TGTGCCACCAGCCGGCGCAGGGGCACTGAAGCTTTCTTT.

The chain carries TRBV18 and TRBJ1-4; D is perhaps TRBD1 (6 bases). CDR1 KGHSH and CDR2 LQKENI come from the germline V gene. This CDR3 is built from 15 residues. Deletions cut 2 bases from V and 6 bases from J, with 13 bases between. CDR3 residues: CASSPTGLRDEKLFF. CDR3 DNA sequence: TGTGCCAGCTCACCAACAGGGTTGAGGGATGAAAAACTGTTTTTT.

The V call is TRBV7-2, the J call TRBJ2-4; D unresolved. The CDR3 consists of 14 residues. Trimming removed 1 base from V and 6 bases from J, with 10 bases in between. Looked up from germline, CDR1 is SGHTA and CDR2 is FQGNSA. CDR3 sequence (DNA): TGTGCCAGCAGCTTAGATGCGGTAGGAAACATTCAGTACTTC. The encoded protein is CASSLDAVGNIQYF.

V gene TRBV21-1 combines with J gene TRBJ2-7; the D call of TRBD2 is as the table states it, not checked on the DNA. TRBV21-1 is a pseudogene. This CDR3 has 15 amino acids. CDR3 coding DNA: TGTGCCAGCAGCAACGGACTAGCGGGAGAAAACGAGCAGTACTTC. Protein product: CASSNGLAGENEQYF.

The V call is TRBV14, the J call TRBJ2-2; tentatively, D is TRBD2 (5 bases). With 3 bases removed from V and 0 bases from J, the gap between germline ends came to 14 bases. CDR3 length: 17 amino acids. CDR1 and CDR2 from the germline V gene are SGHDN and FVKESK. The DNA for the CDR3 is TGTGCCAGCAGCCAGGCGGGCAGAGGCGCGAACACCGGGGAGCTGTTTTTT. It translates to CASSQAGRGANTGELFF.

This rearrangement joins TRBV5-6 to TRBJ2-7; D may match TRBD1 or TRBD2 (6 bases each). The CDR3 length is 15 residues. V was pared by 5 bases and J by 3 bases, with 18 bases between. CDR1 SGHDT and CDR2 YYEEEE come from the germline V gene. In nucleotides, the CDR3 is TGTGCCAGCAGGTACAGGGCGGCGGGAAACTACGAGCAGTACTTC. As protein: CASRYRAAGNYEQYF.

The chain has TRBV25-1 and TRBJ2-3; possibly TRBD1 for D (5 bases). The CDR3 contains 15 residues. The V gene's germline CDR1 is MGHDK and CDR2 SYGVNS. V lost 4 bases and J 0 bases, leaving 11 bases between the germline ends. For the CDR3, the DNA is TGTGCCAGCAGTGGCCTCGACAGTAGCACAGATACGCAGTATTTT. Residues: CASSGLDSSTDTQYF.

V gene TRBV6-2 or TRBV6-3 combines with J gene TRBJ2-1; 14 bases fit TRBD2. Per germline, CDR1 MNHEY and CDR2 SVGEGT. The CDR3 is 13 amino acids. V trimming: 5 bases; J trimming: 13 bases; junction bases outside the gene matches: 4. This chain's CDR3 is CASSRLAGGLQFF. The CDR3, as DNA: TGTGCCAGCAGTAGACTAGCGGGGGGGCTACAGTTCTTC.

V and J are TRBV12-3 or TRBV12-4 and TRBJ1-6; D uncertain. V gave up 6 bases and J gave up 9 bases, with 9 bases separating them. This CDR3 spans 12 amino acids. This CDR3 is CASRGRSSPLHF. CDR3 coding DNA: TGTGCCAGCAGGGGAAGGAGTTCACCCCTCCACTTT.